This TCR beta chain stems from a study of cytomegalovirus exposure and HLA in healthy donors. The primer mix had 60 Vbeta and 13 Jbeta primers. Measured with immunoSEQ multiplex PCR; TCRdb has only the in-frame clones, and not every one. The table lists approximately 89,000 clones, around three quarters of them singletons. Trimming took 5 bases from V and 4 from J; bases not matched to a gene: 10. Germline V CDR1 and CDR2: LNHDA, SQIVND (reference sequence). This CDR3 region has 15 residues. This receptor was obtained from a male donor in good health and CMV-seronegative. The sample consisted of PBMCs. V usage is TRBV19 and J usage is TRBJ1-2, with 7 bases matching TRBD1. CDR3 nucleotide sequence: TGTGCCAGTAGTTCCCGGCCAGAGGGGGCCTATGGCTACACCTTC. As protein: CASSSRPEGAYGYTF.